Sequencing of this TCR beta chain was carried out in a study of cytomegalovirus exposure and HLA in healthy donors. Both 60 Vbeta primers and 13 Jbeta primers went into the PCR. Assay used: immunoSEQ multiplex PCR; TCRdb lists only in-frame clones, some missing. The profile covers 130,000 to 150,000 clones, with roughly 79% appearing a single time and 1.5% to 2% taken by the ten largest. Study conclusions and caveats: Generally TCR sequences proved uncommon, though certain public TCRs appeared in numerous donors.

This clone was counted between two and nine times. Its specificity is not known. Germline CDR1 MNHNS, CDR2 SASEGT. V shed 5 bases and J shed 4 bases, with 17 bases lying between them. This CDR3 spans 15 amino acids. The chain joins TRBV6-1 to TRBJ1-2; a weak D match, TRBD1 (6 bases). The TCR comes from a young woman in good health and CMV-seronegative. Sequenced input: PBMCs. The CDR3 DNA follows: TGTGCCAGCAGTAACGACCTAGGGGGGGGCTATGGCTACACCTTC. It translates to CASSNDLGGGYGYTF.